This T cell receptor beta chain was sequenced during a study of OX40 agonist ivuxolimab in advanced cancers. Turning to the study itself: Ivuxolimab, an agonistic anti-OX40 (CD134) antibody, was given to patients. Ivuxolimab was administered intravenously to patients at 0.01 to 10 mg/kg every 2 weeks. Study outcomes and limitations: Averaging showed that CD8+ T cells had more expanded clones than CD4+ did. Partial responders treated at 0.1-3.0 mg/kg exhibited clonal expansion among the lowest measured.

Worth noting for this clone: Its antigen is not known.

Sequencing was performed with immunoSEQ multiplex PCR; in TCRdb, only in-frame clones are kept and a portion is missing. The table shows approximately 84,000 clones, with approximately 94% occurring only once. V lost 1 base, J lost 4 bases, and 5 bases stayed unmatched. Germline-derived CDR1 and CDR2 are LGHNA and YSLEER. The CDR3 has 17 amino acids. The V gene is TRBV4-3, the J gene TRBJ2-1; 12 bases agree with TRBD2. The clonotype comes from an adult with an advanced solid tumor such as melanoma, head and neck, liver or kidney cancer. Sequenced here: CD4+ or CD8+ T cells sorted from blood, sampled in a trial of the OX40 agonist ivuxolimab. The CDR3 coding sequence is TGCGCCAGCAGCCAAGGGCTAGCGGGGGGGAGATACAATGAGCAGTTCTTC. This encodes CASSQGLAGGRYNEQFF.